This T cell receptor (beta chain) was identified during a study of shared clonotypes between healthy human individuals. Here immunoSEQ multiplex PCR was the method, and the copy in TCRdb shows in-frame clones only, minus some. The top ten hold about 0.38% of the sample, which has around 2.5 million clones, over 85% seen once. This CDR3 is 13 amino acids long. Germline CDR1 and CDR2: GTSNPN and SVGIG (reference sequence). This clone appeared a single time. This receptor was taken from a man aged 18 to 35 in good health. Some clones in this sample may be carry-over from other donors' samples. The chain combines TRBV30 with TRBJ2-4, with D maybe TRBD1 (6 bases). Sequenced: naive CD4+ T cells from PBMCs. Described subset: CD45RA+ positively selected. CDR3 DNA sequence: TGTGCACTTGCGGACAGAGCCAAAAACATTCAGTACTTC. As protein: CALADRAKNIQYF.